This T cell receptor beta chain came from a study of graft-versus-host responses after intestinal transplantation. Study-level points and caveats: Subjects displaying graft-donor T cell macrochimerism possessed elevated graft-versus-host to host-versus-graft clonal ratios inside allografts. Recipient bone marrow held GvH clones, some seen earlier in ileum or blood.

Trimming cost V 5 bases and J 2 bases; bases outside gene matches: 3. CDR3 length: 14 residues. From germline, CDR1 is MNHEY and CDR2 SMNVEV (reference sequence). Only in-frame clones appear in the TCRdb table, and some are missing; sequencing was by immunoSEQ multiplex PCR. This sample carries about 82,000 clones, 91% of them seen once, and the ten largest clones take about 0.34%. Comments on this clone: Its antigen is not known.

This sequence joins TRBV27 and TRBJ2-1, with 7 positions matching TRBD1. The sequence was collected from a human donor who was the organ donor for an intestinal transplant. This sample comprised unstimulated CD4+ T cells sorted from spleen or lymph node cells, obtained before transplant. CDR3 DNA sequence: TGTGCCAGCAGTCGGCAGGGGGCCTACAATGAGCAGTTCTTC. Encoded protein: CASSRQGAYNEQFF.